These T cell receptor beta chains were read from a single sample in a study of cytomegalovirus exposure and HLA in healthy donors. Some clones are missing from TCRdb's copy, which holds only in-frame ones; the method was immunoSEQ multiplex PCR. The sample yields some 120,000 clones, approximately 69% seen once. The sample consisted of PBMCs. Every receptor here comes from a man aged 35 to 55 in good health and CMV-seropositive. CDR3s include the opening cysteine and the closing phenylalanine or tryptophan. Fields, in order: CDR3 DNA, CDR3 protein, clone size, D gene, J gene, V gene. A D gene is named only where the DNA matches it firmly. Expanded clones get a size class; other rows say once, few or many, or leave the size out.

TGCGCCAGCAGCTTGGCCGGGGGAGGGTTTGGCGAGCAGTACTTC | CASSLAGGGFGEQYF | - | TRBD2 | TRBJ2-7 | TRBV5-1
TGTGCCAGCAGCCGAGGGAGCAAATGGGTTCGCACAGATACGCAGTATTTT | CASSRGSKWVRTDTQYF | - | - | TRBJ2-3 | TRBV14
TGTGCCTGGAATATGGGGAGGGGAGATGAAAAACTGTTTTTT | CAWNMGRGDEKLFF | few | - | TRBJ1-4 | TRBV30
TGTGCCAGCAGCCCTGGGGGGGCCACGAAAAACACTGAAGCTTTCTTT | CASSPGGATKNTEAFF | few | - | TRBJ1-1 | TRBV5-4
TGTGCCAGCAGCCCAGGGGGCCCCAAAGAGACCCAGTACTTC | CASSPGGPKETQYF | - | TRBD1 | TRBJ2-5 | TRBV11-3
TGCGCCAGCAGGGTCGATACAGGGCCCAACTTTGGCTACACCTTC | CASRVDTGPNFGYTF | few | - | TRBJ1-2 | TRBV5-1
TGTGCCAGCAGCTTAGGGGGGGAAGTTGAAGCTTTCTTT | CASSLGGEVEAFF | few | - | TRBJ1-1 | TRBV7-6
TGTGCCAGCTCACCTCAGACAGCGATCTATGGCTACACCTTC | CASSPQTAIYGYTF | - | - | TRBJ1-2 | TRBV18
TGTGCCAGCAGCTTACAGGCAGCCAACACTGAAGCTTTCTTT | CASSLQAANTEAFF | once | - | TRBJ1-1 | TRBV7-2
TGTGCCAGAAGCGCAATCGGGGATCAGCCCCAGCATTTT | CARSAIGDQPQHF | - | - | TRBJ1-5 | TRBV5-3
TGTGCCTGGAGTGTTGGCGGGGGGGCCCCGACCCAGTACTTC | CAWSVGGGAPTQYF | - | TRBD2 | TRBJ2-5 | TRBV30
TGTGCCAGCAAGGATAAGGCACGAGGGTCCTACGAGCAGTACTTC | CASKDKARGSYEQYF | - | - | TRBJ2-7 | TRBV6-6
TGTGCCAGCAGCGGCGGGACTATTTCCTACAATGAGCAGTTCTTC | CASSGGTISYNEQFF | - | TRBD2 | TRBJ2-1 | TRBV9
TGTGCCAGCAGGCCCTCGGGAGGCACAACTGAAAGGGAGCAGTTCTTC | CASRPSGGTTEREQFF | - | TRBD2 | TRBJ2-1 | TRBV11-2
TGTGCCAGCAGCCCCGGGGGGGTCGATCAGCCCCAGCATTTT | CASSPGGVDQPQHF | - | - | TRBJ1-5 | TRBV5-6
TGTGCCAGCACCCTGGGGGGGACCGGGGAGCTGTTTTTT | CASTLGGTGELFF | few | TRBD2 | TRBJ2-2 | TRBV5-4
TGCGCCAGCAGCTGGGGACTAGCGGGAGGGCCAAGCGTCGAGCAGTACTTC | CASSWGLAGGPSVEQYF | - | TRBD2 | TRBJ2-7 | TRBV5-1
TGTGCCAGCAGCCAAGTTAGTACAGGGGGCAATCAGCCCCAGCATTTT | CASSQVSTGGNQPQHF | - | TRBD1 | TRBJ1-5 | TRBV4-2
TGTGCCAGCAGCTTGGTCGCTAGCTCCTACAATGAGCAGTTCTTC | CASSLVASSYNEQFF | once | - | TRBJ2-1 | TRBV11-2
TGTGCCAGCAGCCAACAGTCGGGGAACTATGGCTACACCTTC | CASSQQSGNYGYTF | - | - | TRBJ1-2 | TRBV7-9
TGTGCCAGCAGTTTAACGGAGGGGAACACCATATATTTT | CASSLTEGNTIYF | - | - | TRBJ1-3 | TRBV27
TGTGCCAGCAGCTCCCGACGCCCAGGGGCTGGAAACACCATATATTTT | CASSSRRPGAGNTIYF | - | - | TRBJ1-3 | TRBV7-8
TGCGCCAGCAGCTTGGACGGGTCCCGTACCGGGGAGCTGTTTTTT | CASSLDGSRTGELFF | - | - | TRBJ2-2 | TRBV5-1
TGTGCCTGGGGATCAGGGACTGGCCCAGCTTTCTTT | CAWGSGTGPAFF | - | - | TRBJ1-1 | TRBV30
TGTGCCAGCAGTGATCGGGATACGCAGTATTTT | CASSDRDTQYF | - | - | TRBJ2-3 | TRBV6-1
TGTGCCAGCAGTTTACAGACAAAATCTAGCACAGATACGCAGTATTTT | CASSLQTKSSTDTQYF | - | - | TRBJ2-3 | TRBV27
TGCGCCAGCAGCCCTTCGGGAGCAGGGGAGGGAGATACGCAGTATTTT | CASSPSGAGEGDTQYF | - | - | TRBJ2-3 | TRBV4-1
TGTGCCAGCAGCGCATCCGGACACAACACCGGGGAGCTGTTTTTT | CASSASGHNTGELFF | - | - | TRBJ2-2 | TRBV9
TGCGCCAGCAGCCAAGAAGTGAGGAACCAAGAGACCCAGTACTTC | CASSQEVRNQETQYF | - | - | TRBJ2-5 | TRBV4-1
TGTGCCAGCAGCCCGAGGGGGATCTCCTACAATGAGCAGTTCTTC | CASSPRGISYNEQFF | few | - | TRBJ2-1 | TRBV7-9
TGTGCCTGGAGTCCCCGGACAGGGGAAGGGAATCAGCCCCAGCATTTT | CAWSPRTGEGNQPQHF | - | TRBD1 | TRBJ1-5 | TRBV30
TGTGCCAGCAGCTTAACAGGAAAGTATGGCTACACCTTC | CASSLTGKYGYTF | once | - | TRBJ1-2 | TRBV7-9
TGTGCCAGCAGCCACCCCGGGACATCGGGATCGCCCCAGCATTTT | CASSHPGTSGSPQHF | - | - | TRBJ1-5 | TRBV4-2
TGTGCCAGCAGACCAGCGGGTGCCGGCAATCAGCCCCAGCATTTT | CASRPAGAGNQPQHF | - | - | TRBJ1-5 | TRBV27
TGTGCCAGCAGGGAGGGGACAGCTCGCACCCAGTACTTC | CASREGTARTQYF | - | - | TRBJ2-7 | TRBV6-1
TGTGCCAGCAGTAAGGGACTAGTTAACTATGAGCAGTTCTTC | CASSKGLVNYEQFF | - | TRBD2 | TRBJ2-1 | TRBV2
TGTGCCAGCAGTCCCCCTCGGGGAGCCGATTCTTACGCAACTAATGAAAAACTGTTTTTT | CASSPPRGADSYATNEKLFF | - | - | TRBJ1-4 | TRBV6-4
TGTGCCAGCAGCCCAAGGAAGGGGACAGGCGGGCTTAGTCAGCCCCAGCATTTT | CASSPRKGTGGLSQPQHF | - | TRBD1 | TRBJ1-5 | TRBV7-8
TGTGCCAGCAGCTTAAACGACAGGTTCTATGGCTACACCTTC | CASSLNDRFYGYTF | - | - | TRBJ1-2 | TRBV7-2
TGTGCCAGCAGTTTATCGTGGGGCGGAGATACGCAGTATTTT | CASSLSWGGDTQYF | - | - | TRBJ2-3 | TRBV27
TGTGCCAGCAGCTTTGACAGGGGGGGCACAGATACGCAGTATTTT | CASSFDRGGTDTQYF | - | TRBD1 | TRBJ2-3 | TRBV5-4
TGTGCCAGTAGCCAGGGAGGTGAGCAGTACTTC | CASSQGGEQYF | - | - | TRBJ2-7 | TRBV6-6
TGTGCCAGCTCACCACGGCTCTACGAGCAGTACTTC | CASSPRLYEQYF | - | - | TRBJ2-7 | TRBV18
TGTGCCAGTAGTGTCGCCGGGACAGGGACTTATAGCTTTGGCTACACCTTC | CASSVAGTGTYSFGYTF | - | TRBD1 | TRBJ1-2 | TRBV19
TGCGCCAGCGGGAGCGGGGGGGCAGATACGCAGTATTTT | CASGSGGADTQYF | - | TRBD2 | TRBJ2-3 | TRBV4-1
TGCAGCGTTACAGTTGATAGCAATCAGCCCCAGCATTTT | CSVTVDSNQPQHF | - | - | TRBJ1-5 | TRBV29-1
TGTGCCAGTGGGCGACAGGGTCGGGAGCAGTACTTC | CASGRQGREQYF | - | TRBD1 | TRBJ2-7 | TRBV25-1
TGTGCCAGCACCCCGAGTAGCGGGAGTGTGGCAAATGAGCAGTTCTTC | CASTPSSGSVANEQFF | - | TRBD2 | TRBJ2-1 | TRBV9
TGTGCCAGCAGCAACAGGGCTAACTATGGCTACACCTTC | CASSNRANYGYTF | - | - | TRBJ1-2 | TRBV7-9
TGTGCCAGCAGTTTGACAGGGGGTGGCTACACCTTC | CASSLTGGGYTF | - | TRBD1 | TRBJ1-2 | TRBV28
TGTGCCTGGAGACAGGGCTGTGAAGCTTTCTTT | CAWRQGCEAFF | - | - | TRBJ1-1 | TRBV30
TGCGCCAGCAGCCAACGAGCGGGATCTTTAAACATTCAGTACTTC | CASSQRAGSLNIQYF | - | TRBD2 | TRBJ2-4 | TRBV4-1
TGTGCCAGCAGTTCCACAGGAGCTAGCACAGATACGCAGTATTTT | CASSSTGASTDTQYF | - | - | TRBJ2-3 | TRBV28
TGCAGCGTTGAATCTAGCCCAGCTGGGAATGAGCAGTTCTTC | CSVESSPAGNEQFF | - | - | TRBJ2-1 | TRBV29-1
TGTGCCACCCTCCACGGGGGATCTAGCACAGATACGCAGTATTTT | CATLHGGSSTDTQYF | - | - | TRBJ2-3 | TRBV6-1
TGCGCCAGCAGCAGGGACAGGGAACAAGACAATGAGCAGTTCTTC | CASSRDREQDNEQFF | - | TRBD1 | TRBJ2-1 | TRBV10-1